The entry below describes one T cell receptor beta chain. This sample was taken from a study of blood T cell repertoires in COVID-19. Study-level information: The origin of the acute and convalescent COVID-19 samples was the United States, Italy and Spain.

Germline V CDR1 and CDR2: SNHLY, FYNNEI. Trimming removed 5 bases from V and 3 bases from J; junction bases left unmatched: 3. The CDR3 sequence is 14 residues long. Libraries were prepared by immunoSEQ multiplex PCR; TCRdb keeps only in-frame clonotypes and omits some of them. Of roughly 250,000 clones listed, about 68% are singletons. The chain joins TRBV2 to TRBJ1-2, with 10 nucleotides matching TRBD1. Sequenced: peripheral blood. The receptor comes from a woman older than 75 with acute or convalescent COVID-19. The CDR3 loop reads CASSTDRGHYGYTF. Written as DNA, the CDR3 is TGTGCCAGCAGTACCGACAGGGGGCACTATGGCTACACCTTC.